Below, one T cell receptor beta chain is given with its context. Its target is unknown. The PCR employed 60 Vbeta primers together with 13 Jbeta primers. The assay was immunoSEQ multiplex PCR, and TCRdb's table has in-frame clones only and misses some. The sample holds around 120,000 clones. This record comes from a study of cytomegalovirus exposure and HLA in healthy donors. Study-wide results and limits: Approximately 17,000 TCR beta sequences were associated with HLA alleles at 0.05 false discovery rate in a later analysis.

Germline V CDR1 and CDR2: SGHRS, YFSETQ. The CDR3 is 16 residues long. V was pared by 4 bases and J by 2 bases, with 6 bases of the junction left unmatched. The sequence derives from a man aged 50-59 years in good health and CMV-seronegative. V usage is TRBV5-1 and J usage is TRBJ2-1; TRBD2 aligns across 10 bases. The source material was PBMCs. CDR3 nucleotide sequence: TGCGCCAGCAGCGGCCTGAGCGGGGGGGCCTACAATGAGCAGTTCTTC. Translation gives CASSGLSGGAYNEQFF. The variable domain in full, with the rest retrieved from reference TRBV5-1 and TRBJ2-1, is KAGVTQTPRYLIKTRGQQVTLSCSPISGHRSVSWYQQTPGQGLQFLFEYFSETQRNKGNFPGRFSGRQFSNSRSEMNVSTLELGDSALYLCASSGLSGGAYNEQFFGPGTRLTVL.